These T cell receptor beta chains were read from a single sample in a study of cytomegalovirus exposure and HLA in healthy donors. Data came from immunoSEQ multiplex PCR; TCRdb stores just in-frame clones and leaves some out. The sample features 130,000 or so clones, with roughly 1.5% in its top ten. Sequencing was carried out using PBMCs. All receptors come from a woman between 40 and 55 years old in good health and CMV-seronegative. CDR3s include the opening cysteine and the closing phenylalanine or tryptophan. The order of the fields is D gene, J gene, V gene, CDR3 DNA, CDR3 protein. A D gene is named only where the DNA matches it firmly.

>TRBD2|TRBJ2-1|TRBV6-6
TGTGCCAGCAGCTGGACTAGCGAGGGCAATGAGCAGTTCTTC
CASSWTSEGNEQFF
>NA|TRBJ2-7|TRBV29-1
TGCAGCGTAAGCCCAACCTCCTACGAGCAGTACTTC
CSVSPTSYEQYF
>TRBD1|TRBJ2-7|TRBV5-4
TGTGCCAGCAGCTTGGCCGGGACAGCAAACTACGAGCAGTACTTC
CASSLAGTANYEQYF
>NA|TRBJ2-3|TRBV7-9
TGTGCCAGCAGCAACGAGGCGGCAGATACGCAGTATTTT
CASSNEAADTQYF
>TRBD1|TRBJ1-2|TRBV6-4
TGTGCCAGCAGTGATAACAGGGGGCGAGACTATGGCTACACCTTC
CASSDNRGRDYGYTF
>NA|TRBJ1-6|TRBV11-3
TGTGCCAGCAGCTTGGGGCAATCAAGTTCACCCCTCCACTTT
CASSLGQSSSPLHF
>NA|TRBJ1-6|TRBV28
TGTGCCAGCAGTTTGTATAGGTCTAGCCCCCTCCACTTT
CASSLYRSSPLHF
>NA|TRBJ1-2|TRBV19
TGTGCCAGTAGTCTTCGTGACAAGTATGGCTACACCTTC
CASSLRDKYGYTF
>TRBD1|TRBJ1-1|TRBV6-1
TGTGCCAGCAGCCCGACAGGGGAACCAGCTTTCTTT
CASSPTGEPAFF
>TRBD2|TRBJ2-1|TRBV6-4
TGTGCCAGCAGTGACAGCGGGGGGGCCAATGAGCAGTTCTTC
CASSDSGGANEQFF
>TRBD1|TRBJ1-2|TRBV28
TGTGCCAGCAGTTTACCCCGGACAGGGGTTTATGGCTACACCTTC
CASSLPRTGVYGYTF
>NA|TRBJ2-3|TRBV9
TGTGCCAGCAGCGTCTATTCTAGTTCGCGCACAGATACGCAGTATTTT
CASSVYSSSRTDTQYF
>NA|TRBJ1-1|TRBV18
TGTGCCAGCTCGTTGCCCACTACTCATGAAGCTTTCTTT
CASSLPTTHEAFF
>TRBD1|TRBJ2-5|TRBV5-5
TGTGCCAGCAGCTCGGGACAGGGGAGAGAGACCCAGTACTTC
CASSSGQGRETQYF
>NA|TRBJ1-1|TRBV7-3
TGTGCCAGCAGCGTCTACAGGGATAGTGAAGCTTTCTTT
CASSVYRDSEAFF
>TRBD2|TRBJ2-7|TRBV2
TGTGCCAGCAGTCAAGGGCGCGGGGGGGCCTACGAGCAGTACTTC
CASSQGRGGAYEQYF
>TRBD1|TRBJ1-4|TRBV4-3
TGCGCCAGCAGCCAAGCGGACAGGGTTAATGAAAAACTGTTTTTT
CASSQADRVNEKLFF
>TRBD1|TRBJ1-2|TRBV5-6
TGTGCCAGCAACTCCTTGCAGGGGGCTTACTATGGCTACACCTTC
CASNSLQGAYYGYTF
>TRBD1|TRBJ1-1|TRBV6-5
TGTGCCAGCAGTTACAACAGGGGGGCTGAAGCTTTCTTT
CASSYNRGAEAFF
>NA|TRBJ1-1|TRBV5-1
TGCGCCAGCAACGAGGGAACGAACACTGAAGCTTTCTTT
CASNEGTNTEAFF
>NA|TRBJ2-1|TRBV9
TGTGCCAGCAGCGTAGGGGGTAGCGGTTCATCCTACAATGAGCAGTTCTTC
CASSVGGSGSSYNEQFF
>NA|TRBJ1-4|TRBV7-2
TGTGCCAGCAGCTTAGCTCCGGGTAATGAAAAACTGTTTTTT
CASSLAPGNEKLFF
>TRBD1|TRBJ1-6|TRBV28
TGTGCCAGTTATGGGGGGACAGGGGAGATCCCCCTCCACTTT
CASYGGTGEIPLHF
>NA|TRBJ1-5|TRBV5-1
TGCGCCAGCAGCTTACTGGACAGCCGCAATCAGCCCCAGCATTTT
CASSLLDSRNQPQHF
>TRBD2|TRBJ2-7|TRBV29-1
TGCAGCGTGCAAACTAGCGGGGTCAACGAGCAGTACTTC
CSVQTSGVNEQYF
>NA|TRBJ1-3|TRBV9
TGTGCCAGCAGCGCTCCAACAGGGCCTGGAAACACCATATATTTT
CASSAPTGPGNTIYF
>NA|TRBJ1-2|TRBV28
TGTGCCAGCAGTCTTGTAGCGGGCGGCTATGGCTACACCTTC
CASSLVAGGYGYTF
>NA|TRBJ1-1|TRBV18
TGTGCCAGCTCACCCCTCGGGGAGAACACTGAAGCTTTCTTT
CASSPLGENTEAFF
>NA|TRBJ2-7|TRBV27
TGTGCCAGCAGTTTAATCCAGGTTGCATCCTACGAGCAGTACTTC
CASSLIQVASYEQYF
>TRBD1|TRBJ2-7|TRBV5-6
TGTGCCAGCAGCTTCTTGACAGGGCCAAGCTACGAGCAGTACTTC
CASSFLTGPSYEQYF
>TRBD2|TRBJ2-1|TRBV19
TGTGCCAGTAGTACGGGACTAGCGACTGAGCAGTTCTTC
CASSTGLATEQFF
>NA|TRBJ2-5|TRBV5-1
TGCGCCAGCAGCTCCACCGGGACAAAAGAGACCCAGTACTTC
CASSSTGTKETQYF
>NA|TRBJ2-3|TRBV7-2
TGTGCCAGCAGTCCTGACACGGCGACGCAGTATTTT
CASSPDTATQYF
>NA|TRBJ2-6|TRBV19
TGTGCCAGTATGAGGCGTGGGGCCAACGTCCTGACTTTC
CASMRRGANVLTF
>TRBD1|TRBJ2-7|TRBV9
TGTGCCAGCAGCGTAGCCAGGGGGTACGAGCAGTACTTC
CASSVARGYEQYF
>TRBD1|TRBJ2-2|TRBV2
TGTGCCAGCAGCACCTCTGGGACAGGGGACACCGGGGAGCTGTTTTTT
CASSTSGTGDTGELFF
>NA|TRBJ2-3|TRBV6-1
TGTGCCAGCAGTGTAAATACAGATACGCAGTATTTT
CASSVNTDTQYF
>TRBD1|TRBJ1-2|TRBV5-4
TGTGCCAGCAGCAAGGGACAGATCTATGGCTACACCTTC
CASSKGQIYGYTF
>NA|TRBJ2-5|TRBV7-9
TGTGCCAGCAGCTTAGCAGGGGAACAAGAGACCCAGTACTTC
CASSLAGEQETQYF
>NA|TRBJ1-2|TRBV18
TGTGCCAGCTCACCACAAGGACAGATAGACTACACCTTC
CASSPQGQIDYTF
>NA|TRBJ1-5|TRBV5-5
TGTGCCAGCAGCTTGAGCCGAGACAATCAGCCCCAGCATTTT
CASSLSRDNQPQHF
>NA|TRBJ2-7|TRBV6-5
TGTGCCAGCAGTTACCGGACAGCAAGCTACGAGCAGTACTTC
CASSYRTASYEQYF
>NA|TRBJ2-5|TRBV6-1
TGTGCCAGCAGTGAAATCGGGGAATGGGAGACCCAGTACTTC
CASSEIGEWETQYF
>NA|TRBJ2-7|TRBV28
TGTGCCAGCAGTTTATTAGTGCTTGGTATCCTCCCCTACGAGCAGTACTTC
CASSLLVLGILPYEQYF
>NA|TRBJ2-2|TRBV28
TGTGCCAGCAGTCAAACCCCAGGGACATGGAACACCGGGGAGCTGTTTTTT
CASSQTPGTWNTGELFF
>TRBD1|TRBJ1-5|TRBV6-1
TGTGCCAGCAGTGAAATGACAGGGTCCAGACAGCCCCAGCATTTT
CASSEMTGSRQPQHF
>TRBD1|TRBJ1-1|TRBV9
TGTGCCAGCAGCGTAGGGGGGACAGGGGGCACTGAAGCTTTCTTT
CASSVGGTGGTEAFF
>NA|TRBJ2-5|TRBV5-1
TGCGCCAGCAGCAAAACACAGGTGATGCAAGAGACCCAGTACTTC
CASSKTQVMQETQYF
>NA|TRBJ1-1|TRBV11-3
TGTGCCAGCAGCCGAAGGGAGGGGGAAGCTTTCTTT
CASSRREGEAFF
>NA|TRBJ1-1|TRBV19
TGTGCAACCCAACGGAGCCTTTTTTCGGAAGCTTTCTTT
CATQRSLFSEAFF
>NA|TRBJ2-1|TRBV21-1
TGTGCCAGCAGCGGTCCGGGACATTACAATGAGCAGTTCTTC
CASSGPGHYNEQFF
>NA|TRBJ2-7|TRBV7-2
TGTGCCAGCAGCTTAACCCCCAGGGGGGAGTACGAGCAGTACTTC
CASSLTPRGEYEQYF
>TRBD1|TRBJ1-2|TRBV4-3
TGCGCCAGCAGCCAAGTAGAGAGGGTAGGGGGCGGCTATGGCTACACCTTC
CASSQVERVGGGYGYTF
>NA|TRBJ1-1|TRBV6-6
TGTGCCAGCAGATACACAGGATTGAACACTGAAGCTTTCTTT
CASRYTGLNTEAFF
>NA|TRBJ2-7|TRBV18
TGTGCCAGCTCACCAACCGGGAAAAAAAACTACGAGCAGTACTTC
CASSPTGKKNYEQYF
>NA|TRBJ1-4|TRBV20-1
TGCAGTGCCACGGGTGAAAAACTGTTTTTT
CSATGEKLFF
>TRBD1|TRBJ2-3|TRBV10-3
TGTGCCACAAGGGACAGGGGCACAGATACGCAGTATTTT
CATRDRGTDTQYF
>TRBD2|TRBJ2-2|TRBV25-1
TGTGCCAGCGGTCTAGCGGGGGTCAGGAACACCGGGGAGCTGTTTTTT
CASGLAGVRNTGELFF
>NA|TRBJ1-1|TRBV5-1
TGCGCCAGCAGCTCTGGGGGGTGGGGGAACACTGAAGCTTTCTTT
CASSSGGWGNTEAFF